A selection of T cell receptor beta chains follows, all from one sample in a study of CD8 T cells in ankylosing spondylitis. TCRdb used MiXCR to reprocess the 5' RACE reads, holding one entry per CDR3 protein. The sample carries 250,000 to 350,000 distinct CDR3 sequences, 15% to 20% recorded once. Material for sequencing was blood, either unsorted or a sorted T cell fraction (not recorded which). These receptors were taken from a male donor with ankylosing spondylitis or in good health (not recorded which). CDR3s include the opening cysteine and the closing phenylalanine or tryptophan. Fields, in order: CDR3 DNA, CDR3 protein, V gene, D gene, clone size, J gene. The D gene is left open where the match is weak. Clone size is given for some rows only: seen once, a few or many times, or a class if the clone is expanded.

cdr3_nt: TGTGCCAGCAGTTTAGTTCAGGGGCGTGATGAAAAACTGTTTTTT
cdr3_aa: CASSLVQGRDEKLFF
v_call: TRBV12-3/TRBV12-4
d_call: -
clone_size: few
j_call: TRBJ1-4

cdr3_nt: TGCGCCAGCAGCTTGGAGGCGTTCCTGGGCTACACCTTC
cdr3_aa: CASSLEAFLGYTF
v_call: TRBV5-1
d_call: -
clone_size: few
j_call: TRBJ1-2

cdr3_nt: TGCAGCGCTTGGGTCCAACCCCAAGAGACCCAGTACTTC
cdr3_aa: CSAWVQPQETQYF
v_call: TRBV29-1
d_call: -
clone_size: few
j_call: TRBJ2-5

cdr3_nt: TGCGCCAGCAGCTTAACCGGGAAAACGTACAATGAGCAGTTCTTC
cdr3_aa: CASSLTGKTYNEQFF
v_call: TRBV5-1
d_call: -
clone_size: -
j_call: TRBJ2-1

cdr3_nt: TGTGCCAGTGGACAGGCCCTTAGCAATCAGCCCCAGCATTTT
cdr3_aa: CASGQALSNQPQHF
v_call: TRBV12-3/TRBV12-4
d_call: TRBD1
clone_size: few
j_call: TRBJ1-5

cdr3_nt: TGTGCCTGGAGTAGAGAAACAGGGGGTACCGGGGAGCTGTTTTTT
cdr3_aa: CAWSRETGGTGELFF
v_call: TRBV30
d_call: TRBD1
clone_size: -
j_call: TRBJ2-2

cdr3_nt: TGCGCCAGCAGTTTAGCTGTTGTAGGGACCCAGTACTTC
cdr3_aa: CASSLAVVGTQYF
v_call: TRBV12-3/TRBV12-4
d_call: -
clone_size: -
j_call: TRBJ2-5

cdr3_nt: TGCGCCAGCAGCTCCTCGTTTGGGGGTTATAATTCACCCCTCCACTTT
cdr3_aa: CASSSSFGGYNSPLHF
v_call: TRBV5-1
d_call: -
clone_size: few
j_call: TRBJ1-6

cdr3_nt: TGTGCCAGCAGCTTGTGGCTAGCGGGAGTAGAGACCCAGTACTTC
cdr3_aa: CASSLWLAGVETQYF
v_call: TRBV5-5
d_call: TRBD2
clone_size: many
j_call: TRBJ2-5

cdr3_nt: TGTGCCTGGAGTGTGGGGACAGGGACCCAAGAGACCCAGTACTTC
cdr3_aa: CAWSVGTGTQETQYF
v_call: TRBV30
d_call: TRBD1
clone_size: -
j_call: TRBJ2-5

cdr3_nt: TGTGCCAGCAGCCTCTCAACAACCGGGACTATTGGCGAGACCCAGTACTTC
cdr3_aa: CASSLSTTGTIGETQYF
v_call: TRBV4-2
d_call: TRBD2
clone_size: -
j_call: TRBJ2-5

cdr3_nt: TGTGCCAGCAGCCGAGTCAGGGATTCACCCCTCCACTTT
cdr3_aa: CASSRVRDSPLHF
v_call: TRBV3-1
d_call: -
clone_size: few
j_call: TRBJ1-6

cdr3_nt: TGTGCCTCCAGCCAAGATTTTGGGACAGGGGGCGATCAGCCCCAGCATTTT
cdr3_aa: CASSQDFGTGGDQPQHF
v_call: TRBV3-1
d_call: TRBD1
clone_size: -
j_call: TRBJ1-5

cdr3_nt: TGTGCCAGCACCCGGCTGGGGGCCGAAGAGACCCAGTACTTC
cdr3_aa: CASTRLGAEETQYF
v_call: TRBV12-3/TRBV12-4
d_call: -
clone_size: few
j_call: TRBJ2-5

cdr3_nt: TGTGCCACCAGTGGGGCTTGGGCAGATACGCAGTATTTT
cdr3_aa: CATSGAWADTQYF
v_call: TRBV24-1
d_call: -
clone_size: few
j_call: TRBJ2-3

cdr3_nt: TGTGCCAGCAGTGAAGCGCTGTCGGGTCTCCGCCAGCCCCAGCATTTT
cdr3_aa: CASSEALSGLRQPQHF
v_call: TRBV2
d_call: -
clone_size: once
j_call: TRBJ1-5

cdr3_nt: TGCGCCAGCAGCTTCTGGACTAGTTACAATGAGCAGTTCTTC
cdr3_aa: CASSFWTSYNEQFF
v_call: TRBV5-1
d_call: TRBD2
clone_size: few
j_call: TRBJ2-1

cdr3_nt: TGCGCCAGCAGCCCCCGGGGTCTAGCGGAGGGGGACAATGAGCAGTTCTTC
cdr3_aa: CASSPRGLAEGDNEQFF
v_call: TRBV4-1
d_call: -
clone_size: -
j_call: TRBJ2-1

cdr3_nt: TGTGCCACCAGTGTTATGGGCCCGGGGGACCACAATGAGCAGTTCTTC
cdr3_aa: CATSVMGPGDHNEQFF
v_call: TRBV24-1
d_call: -
clone_size: -
j_call: TRBJ2-1

cdr3_nt: TGCGCCAGCAGCTTGGAAGTTGCTGGGAGCACTGAAGCTTTCTTT
cdr3_aa: CASSLEVAGSTEAFF
v_call: TRBV5-1
d_call: -
clone_size: -
j_call: TRBJ1-1

cdr3_nt: TGTGCCAGCAGTTCCCCGAGGTGGCGGGGGGCCCCCGGGGAGCTGTTTTTT
cdr3_aa: CASSSPRWRGAPGELFF
v_call: TRBV6-5
d_call: TRBD2
clone_size: -
j_call: TRBJ2-2

cdr3_nt: TGTGCCAGCAGTGAATTTAAAGACATGGGAGAGACCCAGTACTTC
cdr3_aa: CASSEFKDMGETQYF
v_call: TRBV25-1
d_call: -
clone_size: few
j_call: TRBJ2-5

cdr3_nt: TGTGCCAGCAGTCGAACGGCCGGGGGAGTAGAAGCTTTCTTT
cdr3_aa: CASSRTAGGVEAFF
v_call: TRBV6-1
d_call: -
clone_size: few
j_call: TRBJ1-1

cdr3_nt: TGCGCCAGCAGCTCCCAGGGGTCGGGGGCCAACGTCCTGACTTTC
cdr3_aa: CASSSQGSGANVLTF
v_call: TRBV5-1
d_call: -
clone_size: many
j_call: TRBJ2-6

cdr3_nt: TGTGCCAGCTCAAGGTCAGGGGACAATCAGCCCCAGCATTTT
cdr3_aa: CASSRSGDNQPQHF
v_call: TRBV18
d_call: -
clone_size: -
j_call: TRBJ1-5

cdr3_nt: TGCAGTGCTAGAGTAGTGGTGGGGGACAACAATCAGCCCCAGCATTTT
cdr3_aa: CSARVVVGDNNQPQHF
v_call: TRBV20-1
d_call: -
clone_size: once
j_call: TRBJ1-5

cdr3_nt: TGCGCCAGCAGCCAGGTTTCGACAGGCCGGGAGACCCAGTACTTC
cdr3_aa: CASSQVSTGRETQYF
v_call: TRBV4-1
d_call: -
clone_size: many
j_call: TRBJ2-5

cdr3_nt: TGTGCCAGCAGTTTTCTGGAGGATTCACCCCTCCACTTT
cdr3_aa: CASSFLEDSPLHF
v_call: TRBV12-3/TRBV12-4
d_call: -
clone_size: -
j_call: TRBJ1-6

cdr3_nt: TGTGCCAGCCAGTTGCCTGGGGGGATCTCTGGAAACACCATATATTTT
cdr3_aa: CASQLPGGISGNTIYF
v_call: TRBV12-3/TRBV12-4
d_call: -
clone_size: -
j_call: TRBJ1-3

cdr3_nt: TGTGCCAGCGGTCAGGGGGAAAACATTCAGTACTTC
cdr3_aa: CASGQGENIQYF
v_call: TRBV12-3/TRBV12-4
d_call: TRBD1
clone_size: -
j_call: TRBJ2-4

cdr3_nt: TGTGCCAGCAGCCGCGGGACTAGCGGGACCGATGAGCAGTTCTTC
cdr3_aa: CASSRGTSGTDEQFF
v_call: TRBV7-3
d_call: TRBD2
clone_size: many
j_call: TRBJ2-1

cdr3_nt: TGTGCCAGCAGCCAAGAGTCAGGGGCTTTCTTT
cdr3_aa: CASSQESGAFF
v_call: TRBV3-1
d_call: -
clone_size: few
j_call: TRBJ1-1